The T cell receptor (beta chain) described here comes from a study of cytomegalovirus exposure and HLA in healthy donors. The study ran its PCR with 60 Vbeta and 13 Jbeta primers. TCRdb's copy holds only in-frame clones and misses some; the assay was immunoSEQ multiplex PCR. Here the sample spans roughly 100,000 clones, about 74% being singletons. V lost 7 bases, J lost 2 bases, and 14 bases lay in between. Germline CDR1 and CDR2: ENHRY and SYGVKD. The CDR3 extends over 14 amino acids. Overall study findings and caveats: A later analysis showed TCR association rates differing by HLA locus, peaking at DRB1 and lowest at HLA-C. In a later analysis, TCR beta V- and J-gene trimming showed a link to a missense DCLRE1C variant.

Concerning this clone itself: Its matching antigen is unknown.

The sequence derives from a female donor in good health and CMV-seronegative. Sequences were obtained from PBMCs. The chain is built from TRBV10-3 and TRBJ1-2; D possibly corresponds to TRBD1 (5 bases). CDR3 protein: CAITNVGGNYGYTF. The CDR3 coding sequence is TGTGCCATCACAAACGTCGGGGGAAACTATGGCTACACCTTC.